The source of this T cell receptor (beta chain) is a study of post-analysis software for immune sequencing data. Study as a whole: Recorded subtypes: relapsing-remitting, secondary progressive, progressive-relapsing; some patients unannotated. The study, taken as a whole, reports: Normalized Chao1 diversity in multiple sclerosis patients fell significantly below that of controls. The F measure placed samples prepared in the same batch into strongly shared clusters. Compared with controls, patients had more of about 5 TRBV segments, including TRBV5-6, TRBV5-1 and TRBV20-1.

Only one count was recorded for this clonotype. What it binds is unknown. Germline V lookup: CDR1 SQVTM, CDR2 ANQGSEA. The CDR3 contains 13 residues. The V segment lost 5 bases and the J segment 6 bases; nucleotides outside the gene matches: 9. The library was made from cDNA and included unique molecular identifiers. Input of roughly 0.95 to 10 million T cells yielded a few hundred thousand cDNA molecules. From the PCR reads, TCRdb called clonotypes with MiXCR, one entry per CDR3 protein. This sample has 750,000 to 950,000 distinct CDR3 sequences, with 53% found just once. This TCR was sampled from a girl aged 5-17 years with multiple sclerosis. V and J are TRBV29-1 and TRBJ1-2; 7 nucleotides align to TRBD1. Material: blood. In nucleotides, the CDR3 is TGCAGCGTTTACAGGGGCGCGAGGGATGGCTACACCTTC. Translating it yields CSVYRGARDGYTF.